Given below is one TCR beta chain in context. The authors' processing: Cell counts per sample came from amplifying reference gene primers. Profiling relied on immunoSEQ multiplex PCR, and the TCRdb table lists in-frame clones only, not all of them. That table gives V, J and clone size, and the DNA gave D and trimming. The sample has roughly 220,000 clones, under 90% seen once; the top ten hold 20%. There are 17 residues in the CDR3. V lost 4 bases and J lost 0; bases outside the gene matches: 8. Germline lookup yields CDR1 LGHDT and CDR2 YNNKEL (reference sequence). This specimen comes from a study of blood T cell repertoires in COVID-19. Study background: Acute-phase and convalescent COVID-19 samples originated in the United States, Italy and Spain. Sample material is recorded as cDNA or gDNA derived from T cells, B-cell-depleted T cells, or PBMCs.

The sequenced sample was peripheral blood. The sequence was obtained from a man aged 30 to 39 with active or convalescent COVID-19. This chain joins TRBV3-1 (or the pseudogene TRBV3-2) and TRBJ1-2, with TRBD1 identical over 10 bases. CDR3 DNA: TGTGCCAGCAGCCCCACCGGGACAGGGGAAGCTAACTATGGCTACACCTTC. As protein: CASSPTGTGEANYGYTF.